Shown below are 4 T cell receptor beta chains from a single sample sequenced in a study of blood T cell repertoires in COVID-19. Profiled with immunoSEQ multiplex PCR; TCRdb holds only in-frame clones, not every one. The sample includes approximately 360,000 clones, over 75% of them seen just once. Specimen: PBMCs or T cells enriched from blood (not recorded which). These receptors all come from a man aged 40-50 years in a cohort exposed to, infected with or recovered from COVID-19 (not recorded which).

This clone was counted a single time. V and J are TRBV9 and TRBJ2-4, with 9 bases identical to TRBD2. Germline assignment: CDR1 SGDLS and CDR2 YYNGEE. The CDR3 has 16 residues. V lost 0 bases to trimming and J lost 6 bases; unmatched junction nucleotides: 7. In DNA, the CDR3 is TGTGCCAGCAGCGTAGCTCTAGCGGGAAACGGAAACATTCAGTACTTC. It encodes CASSVALAGNGNIQYF.

This chain joins TRBV11-2 and TRBJ1-1; 7 bases are shared with TRBD1. The germline gives CDR1 SGHAT, CDR2 FQNNGV. This CDR3 contains 16 residues. V was clipped by 2 bases and J by 1 base; unmatched bases: 7. The CDR3 DNA is TGTGCCAGCAGCTTATTGAGGGGGCGGACGAACACTGAAGCTTTCTTT. This encodes CASSLLRGRTNTEAFF.

This chain joins TRBV6-1 and TRBJ2-1, with 10 positions matching TRBD2. This CDR3 comprises 13 residues. Germline assignment: CDR1 MNHNS and CDR2 SASEGT. V gave up 7 bases and J gave up 6 bases; unmatched junction bases: 3. CDR3 region: CASIPSGGNEQFF. Here the CDR3 DNA reads TGTGCCAGCATCCCTAGCGGGGGCAATGAGCAGTTCTTC.

This clone was seen just once. V gene TRBV19 combines with J gene TRBJ1-5; D ambiguous. The CDR3 is made up of 14 amino acids. Germline V gene sequence: CDR1 LNHDA, CDR2 SQIVND (reference sequence). The V end lost 3 bases, the J end lost 5 bases, and 11 bases lay between the germline ends. The CDR3 loop reads CASSIREGDQPQHF. The CDR3 nucleotides read TGTGCCAGTAGTATCCGGGAGGGAGATCAGCCCCAGCATTTT.